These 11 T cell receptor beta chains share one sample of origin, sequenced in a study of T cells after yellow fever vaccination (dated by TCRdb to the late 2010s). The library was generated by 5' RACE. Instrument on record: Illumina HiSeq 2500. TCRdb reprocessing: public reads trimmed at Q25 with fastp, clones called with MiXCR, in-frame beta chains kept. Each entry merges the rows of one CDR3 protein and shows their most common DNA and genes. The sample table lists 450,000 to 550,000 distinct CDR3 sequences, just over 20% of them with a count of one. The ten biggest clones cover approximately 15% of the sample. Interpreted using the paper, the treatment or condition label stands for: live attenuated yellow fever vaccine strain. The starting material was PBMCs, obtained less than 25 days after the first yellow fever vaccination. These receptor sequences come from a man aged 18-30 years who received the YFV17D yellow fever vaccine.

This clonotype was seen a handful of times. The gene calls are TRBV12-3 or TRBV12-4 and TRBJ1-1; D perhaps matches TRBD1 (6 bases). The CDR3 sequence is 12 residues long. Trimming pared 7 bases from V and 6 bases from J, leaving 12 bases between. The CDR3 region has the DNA TGTGCCAGCACCCGGGAGGGGGCTGAAGCTTTCTTT. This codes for CASTREGAEAFF.

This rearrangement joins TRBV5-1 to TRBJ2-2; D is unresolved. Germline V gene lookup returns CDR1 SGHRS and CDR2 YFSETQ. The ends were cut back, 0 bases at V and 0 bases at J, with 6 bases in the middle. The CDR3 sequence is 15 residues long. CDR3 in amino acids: CASSLEPANTGELFF. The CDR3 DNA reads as TGCGCCAGCAGCTTGGAACCCGCGAACACCGGGGAGCTGTTTTTT.

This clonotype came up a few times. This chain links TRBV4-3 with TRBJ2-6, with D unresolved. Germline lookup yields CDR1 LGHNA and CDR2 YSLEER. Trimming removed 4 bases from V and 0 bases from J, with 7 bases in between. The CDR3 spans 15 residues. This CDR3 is CASSPVGSGANVLTF. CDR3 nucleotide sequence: TGCGCCAGCAGCCCCGTGGGCTCTGGGGCCAACGTCCTGACTTTC.

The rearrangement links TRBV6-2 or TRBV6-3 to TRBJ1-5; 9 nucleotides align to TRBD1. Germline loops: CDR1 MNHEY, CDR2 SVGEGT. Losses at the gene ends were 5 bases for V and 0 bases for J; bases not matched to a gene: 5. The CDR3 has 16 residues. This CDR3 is CASSRETGGSNQPQHF. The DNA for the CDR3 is TGTGCCAGCAGTCGAGAGACAGGGGGTAGCAATCAGCCCCAGCATTTT.

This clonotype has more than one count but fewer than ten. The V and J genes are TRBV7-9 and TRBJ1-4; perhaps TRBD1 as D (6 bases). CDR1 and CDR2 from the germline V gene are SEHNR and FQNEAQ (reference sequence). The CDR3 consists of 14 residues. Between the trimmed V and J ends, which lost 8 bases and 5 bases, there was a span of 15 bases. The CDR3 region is CASDRQADNEKLFF. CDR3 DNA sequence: TGTGCCAGCGATCGACAGGCCGACAATGAAAAACTGTTTTTT.

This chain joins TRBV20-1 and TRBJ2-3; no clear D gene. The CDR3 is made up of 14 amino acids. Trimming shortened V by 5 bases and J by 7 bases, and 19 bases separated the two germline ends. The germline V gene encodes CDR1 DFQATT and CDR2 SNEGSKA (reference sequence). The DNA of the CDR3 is TGCAGTGCTCTAGAGAGGCCAACACCTCATACGCAGTATTTT. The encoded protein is CSALERPTPHTQYF.

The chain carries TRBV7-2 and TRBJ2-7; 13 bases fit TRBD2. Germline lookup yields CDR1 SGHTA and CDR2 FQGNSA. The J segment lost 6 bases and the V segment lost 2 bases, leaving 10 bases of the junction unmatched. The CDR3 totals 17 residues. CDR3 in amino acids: CASSLRLAGGAVGEQYF. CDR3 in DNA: TGTGCCAGCAGCTTACGACTAGCGGGGGGCGCCGTTGGCGAGCAGTACTTC.

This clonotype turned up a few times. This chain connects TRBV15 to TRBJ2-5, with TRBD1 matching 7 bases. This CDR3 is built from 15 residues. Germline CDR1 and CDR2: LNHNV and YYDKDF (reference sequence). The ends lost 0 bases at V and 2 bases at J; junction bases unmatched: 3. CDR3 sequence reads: CATSRDPGQQETQYF. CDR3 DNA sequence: TGTGCCACCAGCAGAGACCCGGGACAGCAAGAGACCCAGTACTTC.

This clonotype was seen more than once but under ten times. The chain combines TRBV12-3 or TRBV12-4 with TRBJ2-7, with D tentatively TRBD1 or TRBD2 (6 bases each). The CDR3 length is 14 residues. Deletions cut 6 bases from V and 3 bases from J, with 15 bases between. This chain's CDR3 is CASSGGPGYYEQYF. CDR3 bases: TGTGCCAGCAGCGGGGGCCCGGGTTACTACGAGCAGTACTTC.

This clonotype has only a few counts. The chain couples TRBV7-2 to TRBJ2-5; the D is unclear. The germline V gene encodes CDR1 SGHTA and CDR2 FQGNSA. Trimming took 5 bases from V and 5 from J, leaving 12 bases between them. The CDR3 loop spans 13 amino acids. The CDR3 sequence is CASSPSGAETQYF. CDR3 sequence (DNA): TGTGCCAGCAGCCCCTCGGGTGCGGAGACCCAGTACTTC.

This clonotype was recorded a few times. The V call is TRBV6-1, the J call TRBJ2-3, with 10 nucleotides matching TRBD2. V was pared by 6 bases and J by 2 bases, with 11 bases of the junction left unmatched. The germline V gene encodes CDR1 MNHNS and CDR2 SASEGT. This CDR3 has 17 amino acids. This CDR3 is CASSQVVAGGPTDTQYF. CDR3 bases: TGTGCCAGCAGCCAGGTGGTAGCGGGGGGACCCACAGATACGCAGTATTTT.